Following are 5 T cell receptor beta chains from one sample sequenced in a study of cytomegalovirus exposure and HLA in healthy donors. The PCR used 60 Vbeta and 13 Jbeta primers. The protocol was immunoSEQ multiplex PCR, while the TCRdb copy is restricted to in-frame clones and leaves out a portion. Counted here are over 150,000 clones, 60% to 85% occurring once; the ten biggest clones make up more than 3.5%. The sample consisted of PBMCs. Source of these receptors: a young man in good health and CMV-seropositive.

The V call is TRBV6-5, the J call TRBJ2-7; D possibly corresponds to TRBD1 (6 bases). Between the trimmed V and J ends, which lost 2 bases and 4 bases, there was a span of 12 bases. Germline CDR1 is MNHEY and CDR2 is SVGAGI. This CDR3 is 14 amino acids long. CDR3 loop: CASSYTPGQYEQYF. In DNA, the CDR3 is TGTGCCAGCAGTTACACCCCCGGACAGTACGAGCAGTACTTC.

The gene calls are TRBV9 and TRBJ2-4; TRBD2 matches 8 bases. This CDR3 is built from 16 residues. CDR1 and CDR2 (germline): SGDLS, YYNGEE. The ends lost 3 bases at V and 8 bases at J; junction bases unmatched: 13. DNA for the CDR3: TGTGCCAGCAGCGACCCCCCTCGGGGGGGCTGGGACATTCAGTACTTC. Its protein is CASSDPPRGGWDIQYF.

This chain links TRBV7-8 with TRBJ2-3; a weak D match, TRBD2 (7 bases). Looked up from germline, CDR1 is SGHVS and CDR2 is FQNEAQ. V lost 3 bases and J 5 bases, leaving 12 bases between the germline ends. CDR3 length equals 14 residues. In DNA form, the CDR3 reads TGTGCCAGCAGCTTTAGGGGGGGCCAAGATACGCAGTATTTT. It yields the protein CASSFRGGQDTQYF.

The count of this clone is one. V and J are TRBV7-2 and TRBJ1-4, with 7 nucleotides matching TRBD1. CDR1 is SGHTA, CDR2 FQGNSA, per germline. The V gene end was trimmed by 0 bases and the J gene end by 4 bases; junction bases not matched to a gene: 11. This CDR3 region has 18 residues. The CDR3 protein is CASSLAGEGAGSNEKLFF. The CDR3 DNA is TGTGCCAGCAGCTTAGCAGGAGAGGGGGCCGGGAGTAATGAAAAACTGTTTTTT.

The chain combines TRBV5-6 with TRBJ2-1, with TRBD2 identical over 7 bases. CDR1 and CDR2 from the germline V gene are SGHDT and YYEEEE. CDR3 size: 15 residues. V trimming: 1 base; J trimming: 7 bases; junction bases outside the gene matches: 8. In nucleotides, the CDR3 is TGTGCCAGCAGCTTGTTGTCGGGGGGTGATAATGAGCAGTTCTTC. Translation: CASSLLSGGDNEQFF.